This T cell receptor beta chain is from a study of OX40 agonist ivuxolimab in advanced cancers. Clones were read by immunoSEQ multiplex PCR, and TCRdb kept only the in-frame ones, dropping some. Altogether about 2,100 clones are present, around 79% being singletons, with the ten largest covering about 37%. Individuals having autoimmune disease history or systemic immunosuppression were not enrolled. V was clipped by 6 bases and J by 5 bases; unmatched bases: 0. The CDR3 sequence is 13 residues long. Germline V CDR1 and CDR2: MRHNA, SNTAGT. This sequence originates from an adult with an advanced solid tumor such as melanoma, head and neck, liver or kidney cancer. Sequenced material: CD4+ or CD8+ T cells sorted from blood, taken in a trial of the OX40 agonist ivuxolimab. The chain joins TRBV6-4 to TRBJ1-6; TRBD1 agrees at 8 bases. CDR3 sequence reads: CASRDRDNSPLHF. As DNA, the CDR3 is TGTGCCAGCAGGGACAGGGATAATTCACCCCTCCACTTT.